The TCR beta chain under discussion was sequenced for a study of regulatory T cells in long-lasting Graves disease (dated by TCRdb to the early 2020s). About the study as a whole: Persistent Graves' disease was defined as persistently positive TSH receptor autoantibodies together with antithyroid drug treatment for over 5 years. Persistent Graves' disease patients in the clinical cohort had taken antithyroid drugs for roughly ten years on average. Peripheral blood TCR sequencing and RNA sequencing compared persistent Graves' disease patients with newly diagnosed Graves' disease patients. The study was conducted in China and was registered as a clinical trial. A total of around 35 samples underwent TCR sequencing, from about 13 patients with persistent Graves' disease and 20 or so patients with newly diagnosed Graves' disease. Summary of the overall study and its limitations: Patients with persistent disease shared more public clonotypes (around 2,500) than newly diagnosed patients did (around 930). Because the primary lesion, thyroid tissue, could not be accessed, the study looked at peripheral blood alone. Lower TCR Shannon entropy and fewer highly expanded clones were observed in persistent Graves' disease patients than in newly diagnosed patients, which suggested clonal expansion. The authors acknowledged the small sample size as a limitation that may reduce accuracy. Sequencing and analysis were limited to the TCR beta chain. Preferential use of TRBV28, TRBJ1-2 and TRBJ2-5 was observed in persistent disease, whereas TRBV20-1 and TRBJ2-1 were favored in newly diagnosed disease.

Deletion took 11 bases off V and 0 bases off J, with a span of 17 bases between the germline ends. Reading the germline V gene gives CDR1 SGHVS and CDR2 FQNEAQ. The CDR3 covers 15 residues, taking in both the cysteine and the phenylalanine. This entry keeps only the CDR3 DNA: 45 bases, framed from base 1. The sample's time point label, in plain terms: persistent/refractory GD, antithyroid drugs over 5 years with positive TRAb. For both TCR sequencing and RNA sequencing, RNA was extracted from PBMCs using TRIzol. The diagnosis of Graves' disease was made according to American Thyroid Association guidelines. The patients came from an endocrinology department in Xi'an, China. Each patient gave 8.5 to 9.5 milliliters of peripheral blood, collected in an EDTA anticoagulant tube. PBMCs were isolated by Ficoll Paque Plus density gradient separation without further T cell sorting. An Agilent 2100 Bioanalyzer and agarose gel were used to check RNA quality, while a NanoDrop 2000 measured RNA concentration.

This clonotype was detected many times. Its antigen is still unknown. No base quality values were provided; no much bigger clone lies one nucleotide off. Library preparation employed multiplex PCR. TCRdb lists the instrument as Illumina HiSeq 4000. CDR3 regions were amplified by Arm-PCR with iRepertoire HTBI primers to construct TCR beta libraries. Gel purification was performed on PCR products prior to sequencing. Concerning the study's data processing: A total of roughly 65 TRBV and some 15 TRBJ segments were identified across samples and were used for gene usage analysis of CDR3 amino acid clonotypes. COPE and FqMerger were used to merge filtered high-quality paired reads into contigs. BLAST was used to align contigs to IMGT TRBV, TRBD and TRBJ reference genes, and CDR3 was defined according to IMGT. Any clonotype with a frequency above 0.1% was classified as a highly expanded clone. Repertoire diversity was measured by Shannon entropy, and V-J evenness by the Gini coefficient. A clonotype found in more than one individual was treated as public. The public reads were reanalyzed by TCRdb: fastp trimming at Q25, MiXCR alignment, in-frame beta chains only. For every CDR3 protein sequence, its rows merge into one entry that carries the most common genes and DNA. Clone size and V and J calls follow TCRdb, not the original study. The sample contains some 300,000 distinct CDR3 sequences, 22% of them found a single time. Together, the top ten hold roughly three fifths of the sample.

Sequenced material: peripheral blood mononuclear cells (PBMCs), taken when the disease was refractory, from a patient treated with antithyroid drugs. The clonotype was recovered from a female donor with Graves disease. The chain is assembled from TRBV7-8 and TRBJ2-4; no confident D gene assignment can be made. CDR3 loop: CARPMGQVAKNIQYF. The base sequence is TGTGCCCGCCCCATGGGTCAGGTAGCCAAAAACATTCAGTACTTC.